This T cell receptor (beta chain) stems from a study of blood T cells in healthy people across ages. The CDR3 sequence is 16 residues long. The germline V gene encodes CDR1 SGHVS and CDR2 FQNEAQ. Deletions cut 5 bases from V and 7 bases from J, with 21 bases between. Using a J-beta primer mix together with a sample-barcoded 5' primer, a second PCR was run for roughly 6 to 12 cycles. MiXCR, run by TCRdb on the 5' RACE reads, gives a single entry per CDR3 protein. The sample shows over 1,500,000 distinct CDR3 sequences, around half of them seen only once. The table lists this clonotype with a few counts. Antigen: not known. The donors, healthy Caucasians from Russia, were aged roughly 6 to 95. Overall study findings and caveats: Lack of knowledge of donor CMV status possibly confounded expanded clonotype changes. It was held that diversity estimates obtained from one million T cells represented underestimates.

V usage is TRBV7-8 and J usage is TRBJ2-1; D gene uncertain. What was sequenced was blood. The sequence derives from a woman aged 40 to 55 in good health. DNA of the CDR3: TGTGCCAGCAGCCCCAAGGGCCCCGCGAGAAGGAATGAGCAGTTCTTC. It translates to CASSPKGPARRNEQFF.